A selection of T cell receptor beta chains follows, all from one sample in a study of blood T cell repertoires in COVID-19. Only in-frame clones appear in the TCRdb table, and some are missing; sequencing was by immunoSEQ multiplex PCR. The table records approximately 15,000 clones, approximately 80% of them present only once. The sample consisted of peripheral blood. These receptors were taken from a human donor in a cohort sampled during active COVID-19. The CDR3 runs from the conserved cysteine through the conserved F or W. Fields, in order: D gene, J gene, clone size, V gene, CDR3 DNA, CDR3 protein. A D gene is named only where the DNA matches it firmly. Only some rows state a clone size, as once, few, many or a class for expanded clones.

TRBD1,TRBJ2-1,-,TRBV19,TGTGCCAGTACCTTTCAGGGGGATGAGCAGTTCTTC,CASTFQGDEQFF
TRBD2,TRBJ2-1,-,TRBV11-3,TGTGCCAGCAGCCCTATGGCTAGCGGGAGGCGTAATGAGCAGTTCTTC,CASSPMASGRRNEQFF
TRBD2,TRBJ2-3,-,TRBV3-1/TRBV3-2,TGTGCCAGCAGCCAAGTGCTAGCGGGGGGCTCCCTTAGCACAGATACGCAGTATTTT,CASSQVLAGGSLSTDTQYF
-,TRBJ2-4,-,TRBV5-1,TGCGCCAGCAGCTCTACGCTAGCCAAAAACATTCAGTACTTC,CASSSTLAKNIQYF
-,TRBJ2-7,few,TRBV28,TGTGCCAGCAGTTTAGCCCTCTCCAGACTGACTTACGAGCAGTACTTC,CASSLALSRLTYEQYF
-,TRBJ1-5,-,TRBV28,TGTGCCAGCAGGGGCGGGGGTAGGCATTTTGAGCCCCAGCATTTT,CASRGGGRHFEPQHF
TRBD1,TRBJ1-2,few,TRBV28,TGTGCCAGCAGCCCCGGGACAGGGGGATTGGATGGCTACACCTTC,CASSPGTGGLDGYTF
-,TRBJ1-6,-,TRBV3-1/TRBV3-2,TGTGCCAGCAGCGATGGGCAGACAGTCTATAATTCACCCCTCCACTTT,CASSDGQTVYNSPLHF
TRBD1,TRBJ2-5,-,TRBV5-1,TGCGCCAGCAGCTTGAAGACAGGGAAAGAGACCCAGTACTTC,CASSLKTGKETQYF
-,TRBJ2-7,few,TRBV7-2,TGTGCCAGCAGCTTACAGGGGATTGAGGACGAGCAGTACTTC,CASSLQGIEDEQYF
TRBD2,TRBJ2-7,-,TRBV5-5,TGTGCCAGCAGACCCCCTAGCGGGGGAACCTACGAGCAGTACTTC,CASRPPSGGTYEQYF
TRBD1,TRBJ1-2,once,TRBV5-4,TGTGCCAGCAGCTTGGATGGGACAGGCACCTATGGCTACACCTTC,CASSLDGTGTYGYTF
TRBD2,TRBJ2-5,-,TRBV7-2,TGTGCCAGCAGCCCGGGACTAGCGGGACCCCAAGAGACCCAGTACTTC,CASSPGLAGPQETQYF
-,TRBJ1-2,-,TRBV28,TGTGCCAGCAGGAACACAGGGAAAAGGGGCTACACCTTC,CASRNTGKRGYTF
-,TRBJ2-7,-,TRBV6-5,TGTGCCAGCAGTTACTTCCCCACAGGGAGAAGAGACGAGCAGTACTTC,CASSYFPTGRRDEQYF
-,TRBJ1-2,few,TRBV19,TGTGCCAGTAGTATGCAGGGCGCTGGCTACACCTTC,CASSMQGAGYTF
-,TRBJ1-4,-,TRBV4-3,TGCGCCAGCAGCCAAGGGTCCCCGGGAGTAGGTGAAAAACTGTTTTTT,CASSQGSPGVGEKLFF
TRBD1,TRBJ1-3,-,TRBV29-1,TGCAGCGCCCGGACAGGCTCTGGAAACACCATATATTTT,CSARTGSGNTIYF
-,TRBJ2-5,-,TRBV5-1,TGCGCCAGCAGCTTTGTGTTCGGTCAAGAGACCCAGTACTTC,CASSFVFGQETQYF
TRBD1,TRBJ1-3,few,TRBV4-1,TGCGCCAGCAGCCGGGGACAGGGCGGTGGAAACACCATATATTTT,CASSRGQGGGNTIYF
-,TRBJ1-4,few,TRBV6-6,TGTGCCAGCAGCACACCAGGGCTATCGGATGAAAAACTGTTTTTT,CASSTPGLSDEKLFF
-,TRBJ2-7,-,TRBV6-5,TGTGCCAGCAGTTTCTCCGGGGAAAACTACGAGCAGTACTTC,CASSFSGENYEQYF
TRBD1,TRBJ2-1,once,TRBV9,TGTGCCAGCAGCATCGGACAGGGCTACTACAATGAGCAGTTCTTC,CASSIGQGYYNEQFF
-,TRBJ2-1,-,TRBV5-1,TGCGCCAGCAGCGCCTCACTAGTCCGACCCTCCTACAATGAGCAGTTCTTC,CASSASLVRPSYNEQFF
TRBD1,TRBJ1-6,once,TRBV19,TGTGCCAGCCGGACAGGGGACGGCTTCTCACCCCTCCACTTT,CASRTGDGFSPLHF
TRBD1,TRBJ2-1,-,TRBV7-2,TGTGCCAGCAGGCGGGGACAGGGGAATTACAATGAGCAGTTCTTC,CASRRGQGNYNEQFF
TRBD1,TRBJ2-5,-,TRBV18,TGTGCCAGCTCAGGGGGACAGGGGATACAAGAGACCCAGTACTTC,CASSGGQGIQETQYF
-,TRBJ2-1,-,TRBV5-6,TGTGCCAGCAGCTTCGGGACTCCTTCCCATGAGCAGTTCTTC,CASSFGTPSHEQFF
-,TRBJ2-7,-,TRBV30,TGTGCCTGGAATAACCTCAGGGTATACGAGCAGTACTTC,CAWNNLRVYEQYF
-,TRBJ1-2,-,TRBV15,TGTGCCACCAGCGCGCCTCAGGGGCGTGGGAGGGGAGGCTACACCTTC,CATSAPQGRGRGGYTF
-,TRBJ2-2,-,TRBV7-6,TGTGCCAGCAGCCATACGGCCGGGGAGCTGTTTTTT,CASSHTAGELFF
TRBD1,TRBJ2-6,-,TRBV27,TGTGCCAGCAGTCGGACAGGGGTAGGAACTGGGGCCAACGTCCTGACTTTC,CASSRTGVGTGANVLTF
TRBD1,TRBJ2-7,-,TRBV27,TGTGCCAGCAGTCCCCGTGAGGGGGCGATTGTCTACGAGCAGTACTTC,CASSPREGAIVYEQYF
TRBD2,TRBJ2-7,-,TRBV10-3,TGTGCCATCAGTGAGGCTACTAGCGGGAGGGGAAAAGCCGAGCAGTACTTC,CAISEATSGRGKAEQYF
TRBD1,TRBJ2-2,once,TRBV4-2,TGTGCCAGCAGCCGATTGGGGACAGACATTACCGGGGAGCTGTTTTTT,CASSRLGTDITGELFF
TRBD1,TRBJ2-1,-,TRBV6-7,TGTGCCAGCAGTCGACAGGGGGGGGATGAGCAGTTCTTC,CASSRQGGDEQFF
TRBD2,TRBJ2-2,-,TRBV19,TGTGCCAGTACCAATCCCTCTACTAGCGGGGGATACACCGGGGAGCTGTTTTTT,CASTNPSTSGGYTGELFF
-,TRBJ2-5,-,TRBV18,TGTGCCAGCTCACCAAACAGGGATGAGACCCAGTACTTC,CASSPNRDETQYF
TRBD1,TRBJ1-2,-,TRBV19,TGTGTCAGTAGTATCCACCGGCGGACAGTCACAGGGGACTATGGCTACACCTTC,CVSSIHRRTVTGDYGYTF
-,TRBJ2-4,-,TRBV13,TGTGCCAGCAGCTTAACAGGGCTAGCCAAAAACATTCAGTACTTC,CASSLTGLAKNIQYF
-,TRBJ2-2,-,TRBV6-2/TRBV6-3,TGTGCCAGCAGCGCCGGGGGGCGCCTTAACACCGGGGAGCTGTTTTTT,CASSAGGRLNTGELFF
-,TRBJ1-2,-,TRBV28,TGTGCCAGCAGTTTAGGAGCGGGCCTCTATGGCTACACCTTC,CASSLGAGLYGYTF
-,TRBJ1-2,large,TRBV14,TGTGCCAGCAGCAGCCTTCAATGGAACTATGGCTACACCTTC,CASSSLQWNYGYTF
-,TRBJ2-7,-,TRBV2,TGTGCCAGCAGTGAACGCGCGGCAACCTACGAGCAGTACTTC,CASSERAATYEQYF
-,TRBJ1-5,-,TRBV18,TGTGCCAGCTCACCAGGGGAGGTGTCTCAGCCCCAGCATTTT,CASSPGEVSQPQHF
TRBD2,TRBJ2-1,-,TRBV18,TGTGCCAGCTCACCCGGGAGGTCCGATTACAATGAGCAGTTCTTC,CASSPGRSDYNEQFF
-,TRBJ2-7,-,TRBV28,TGTGCCAGCATACTGGACAGTGGGGGATACGAGCAGTACTTC,CASILDSGGYEQYF
-,TRBJ1-5,-,TRBV28,TGTGCCAGCAGAGCCCGCCAGGGGACGTCTTCCAATCAGCCCCAGCATTTT,CASRARQGTSSNQPQHF
-,TRBJ2-7,-,TRBV11-3,TGTGCCAGCAGCTTAGATGGCGCTAGCGAGAGCCACGAGCAGTACTTC,CASSLDGASESHEQYF
-,TRBJ2-7,-,TRBV20-1,TGCAGTGGGTCAGGGGACTACGAGCAGTACTTC,CSGSGDYEQYF